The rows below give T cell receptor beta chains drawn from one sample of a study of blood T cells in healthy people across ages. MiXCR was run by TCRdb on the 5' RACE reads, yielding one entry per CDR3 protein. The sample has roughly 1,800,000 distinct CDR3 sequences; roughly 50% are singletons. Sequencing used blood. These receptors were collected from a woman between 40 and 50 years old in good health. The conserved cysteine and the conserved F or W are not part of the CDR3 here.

ASRPGTGSSYEQY,TRBJ2-7,TRBV6-5
ASSYNDYEQY,TRBJ2-7,TRBV6-5
ASSLRQGMGGNQPQH,TRBJ1-5,TRBV12-3/TRBV12-4
ASRGPGLNYGYT,TRBJ1-2,TRBV7-2
ASSQGSGAATYEQY,TRBJ2-7,TRBV4-3
ASRNTGAQTDTQY,TRBJ2-3,TRBV6-2/TRBV6-3
ASSLTGTGQTSTDTQY,TRBJ2-3,TRBV5-1
ASSQDVSGLSETQY,TRBJ2-5,TRBV4-3
ASSPRASFSYEQY,TRBJ2-7,TRBV7-2
ASSWTPDRGYGYT,TRBJ1-2,TRBV28
ASSLVGGVVYEQY,-,TRBV5-1
ASSSRSEGTQY,TRBJ2-5,TRBV4-1
ASSLGEGRSGDTRY,TRBJ2-3,TRBV5-8
ASSVTGQGGLYTEAF,TRBJ1-1,TRBV5-1
ASSPRRGSNQPQH,TRBJ1-5,TRBV6-5
SASPGDYGYT,TRBJ1-2,TRBV20-1
ATSRERTAYEQY,-,TRBV15
SVERGPRQETQY,TRBJ2-5,TRBV29-1
ASRGNENEQF,TRBJ2-1,TRBV6-2/TRBV6-3
ASSISGLVNEQY,-,TRBV5-1
ASSYRVSGANVLT,TRBJ2-6,TRBV6-2/TRBV6-3
ASSHHSTADYEQY,TRBJ2-7,TRBV3-1
ASSTAGGYNEQF,TRBJ2-1,TRBV28
SGDGITGDTDTQY,TRBJ2-3,TRBV29-1
SAPGANRGFTDTQY,TRBJ2-3,TRBV20-1
ASSLKGHHYEQY,TRBJ2-7,TRBV5-1
ASSSSGGVNEQY,TRBJ2-5,TRBV12-3/TRBV12-4
SATTTSTDTQY,TRBJ2-3,TRBV20-1
SAGRDGLYEQY,TRBJ2-7,TRBV20-1
ASSDLQVLSYEQY,TRBJ2-7,TRBV2
AISESGGATEAF,TRBJ1-1,TRBV10-3
ASSPIGQGYGYT,TRBJ1-2,TRBV4-2
ASIWETGPYNEQF,TRBJ2-1,TRBV6-1
SARLRDEYGYT,TRBJ1-2,TRBV20-1
ASSEALGTQETQY,TRBJ2-5,TRBV6-1
SVHKGAYEQY,TRBJ2-7,TRBV29-1
ASSLTTGGLVYGYT,TRBJ1-2,TRBV11-2
ATSDWTSSNEQY,-,TRBV24-1
ASSRGEQNEKLF,TRBJ1-4,TRBV25-1
ASSTRDRSYEQY,TRBJ2-7,TRBV9
ASSLTGTSGVSSYNEQF,TRBJ2-1,TRBV7-9
AISESIGTYEQY,TRBJ2-7,TRBV10-3
ASRDSGVNEQY,-,TRBV10-2
ASRTDRGRRETQY,TRBJ2-5,TRBV11-3
ASSLATQRVPNYGYT,TRBJ1-2,TRBV12-3/TRBV12-4
ASSVRDRAYEQY,TRBJ2-7,TRBV28
ATYPGGLAVKETQY,TRBJ2-5,TRBV6-5
SASPGGATNQPQH,TRBJ1-5,TRBV20-1
ASSSSYPGTGLRWTQY,TRBJ2-3,TRBV27
ASSQDYRTGVNNYGYT,TRBJ1-2,TRBV4-3
ARTRDTQY,TRBJ2-3,TRBV11-2
ASSLASGEETQY,TRBJ2-5,TRBV5-1
ASSVPGETYEQY,-,TRBV7-9
TTSDPLAGGPYNEQF,TRBJ2-1,TRBV24-1
ASSWAGGPAYEQY,TRBJ2-7,TRBV5-1